This T cell receptor beta chain emerged from a study of blood T cells in healthy people across ages. Combining a sample-barcoded 5' primer with a J-beta primer mix, a second PCR ran for 7 to 11 cycles. The template-switch adaptor was a 5' adaptor with 12 random nucleotides. It tagged each cDNA molecule. Sequencing yielded, for each sample, at least 3 million paired-end reads carrying CDR3. Each CDR3 protein gets one entry after TCRdb re-called the 5' RACE reads with MiXCR. The top ten clones hold about 22% of a sample with some 690,000 distinct CDR3 sequences, about a fifth of them seen once. On this clonotype: What it recognizes is unknown.

V was shortened by 5 bases and J by 3 bases, with 13 bases between the two germline ends. CDR3 length: 14 amino acids. Per germline, CDR1 SQVTM and CDR2 ANQGSEA. Study-wide findings and caveats: TCR beta diversity was tightly associated with the proportion of naive T cells.

The TCR comes from a man between 65 and 80 years old in good health. Input material: blood. The chain is built from TRBV29-1 and TRBJ1-4; D possibly corresponds to TRBD1 (5 bases). For the CDR3, the DNA is TGCAGCGTTCTATCGGACATGTCTAATGAAAAACTGTTTTTT. Translated: CSVLSDMSNEKLFF.